A single TCR beta chain is shown here with its context. Trimming cost V 2 bases and J 8 bases; bases outside gene matches: 7. Per the germline V gene, CDR1 is SGHTA and CDR2 is FQGNSA. The CDR3 contains 15 residues. This entry is derived from a study of technical replicates of blood from several donors. This table comes from immunoSEQ multiplex PCR, and its TCRdb copy is limited to in-frame clones, with some not included. This sample carries 95,000 to 100,000 clones, 96% of them seen once, and the ten largest clones take 0.2% to 0.25%. The source material was T cells isolated from PBMCs. The TCR was taken from a human donor in good health. The V gene is TRBV7-2, the J gene TRBJ2-4; 9 bases are a match to TRBD2. The DNA of the CDR3 is TGTGCCAGCAGCTTAAGGCTAGCGGGAAGGGACATTCAGTACTTC. Protein product: CASSLRLAGRDIQYF.